The 15 T cell receptor beta chains presented below share a single source sample, sequenced in a study of early T cells in non-severe SARS-CoV-2 infection. One entry per CDR3 protein, called by TCRdb with MiXCR from the 5' RACE reads. The profile shows about 90,000 distinct CDR3 sequences, around 12% of them singletons. The material sequenced was whole blood, taken at baseline. These receptors all come from an adult who was a healthcare worker with PCR-confirmed SARS-CoV-2 infection or an uninfected control (not recorded which).

Ten or more counts support this clonotype. CDR3 in DNA: TGTGCCAGCGTGGGACAGGGGGCCGGAGGGCCCCAGCATTTT. This codes for CASVGQGAGGPQHF. The V gene is TRBV2, the J gene TRBJ1-5; 12 bases line up with TRBD1. The V gene's germline CDR1 is SNHLY and CDR2 FYNNEI. V trimming: 8 bases; J trimming: 9 bases; junction bases outside the gene matches: 8. The CDR3 is made up of 14 amino acids.

This chain links TRBV20-1 with TRBJ2-6, with D perhaps matching TRBD1 (5 bases). V was shortened by 5 bases and J by 3 bases, with 14 bases between the two germline ends. The CDR3 covers 15 residues. Germline CDR1 DFQATT, CDR2 SNEGSKA (reference sequence). CDR3 DNA sequence: TGCAGTGCTTACCTCAGGGCTGTTGGGGCCAACGTCCTGACTTTC. Translated, it gives CSAYLRAVGANVLTF.

V is TRBV28 and J is TRBJ2-1; no clear D. The CDR3 spans 14 residues. Germline CDR1 is MDHEN and CDR2 is SYDVKM. CDR3 coding DNA: TGTGCTGTGGCCCGCTTTCCACCAATATCCCCCGTTTTCTTC. Protein: CAVARFPPISPVFF.

This clonotype was seen a handful of times. The CDR3 is CASSPLWGRNTGELFF. The CDR3 DNA reads as TGTGCCAGCTCACCACTCTGGGGCCGGAACACCGGGGAGCTGTTTTTT. This chain joins TRBV18 and TRBJ2-2; a weak D match, TRBD1 (5 bases). V lost 1 base and J lost 1, with 10 bases in between. Germline assignment: CDR1 KGHSH and CDR2 LQKENI. There are 16 residues in the CDR3.

The V and J genes are TRBV2 and TRBJ2-7; D gene unclear. Trimming took 1 base from V and 2 from J, leaving 9 bases between them. CDR1 is SNHLY, CDR2 FYNNEI, per germline. The CDR3 is made up of 14 amino acids. The DNA of the CDR3 is TGTGCCAGCAGTGAAGGGAAAGGGCCCTACGAGCAGTACTTC. Amino acids: CASSEGKGPYEQYF. Using reference TRBV2 and TRBJ2-7 for the parts outside the CDR3, the full variable domain is EPEVTQTPSHQVTQMGQEVILRCVPISNHLYFYWYRQILGQKVEFLVSFYNNEISEKSEIFDDQFSVERPDGSNFTLKIRSTKLEDSAMYFCASSEGKGPYEQYFGPGTRLTVT.

This chain joins TRBV12-3 or TRBV12-4 and TRBJ1-1, with 10 bases matching TRBD1. J was trimmed by 5 bases and V by 5 bases; bases with no gene match: 8. This CDR3 is built from 15 residues. The CDR3 is CASSGTDRGGTEAFF. CDR3 nucleotides: TGTGCCAGCAGTGGAACGGACAGGGGGGGAACTGAAGCTTTCTTT.

This clonotype has a handful of counts. The V gene is TRBV3-1, the J gene TRBJ1-1; no definite D call. There are 13 residues in the CDR3. Germline CDR1 and CDR2: LGHDT and YNNKEL (reference sequence). V lost 8 bases and J lost 4, with 14 bases in between. CDR3 amino acids: CASGRFRGTEAFF. The DNA for the CDR3 is TGTGCCAGCGGGCGTTTTCGTGGCACTGAAGCTTTCTTT.

This sequence joins TRBV20-1 and TRBJ1-1, with no clear D. The CDR3 runs 14 residues. From germline, CDR1 is DFQATT and CDR2 SNEGSKA (reference sequence). Deletions cut 1 base from V and 4 bases from J, with 13 bases between. This CDR3 reads CSARALSLGTEAFF. The CDR3 bases are TGCAGTGCTAGAGCCCTATCGCTGGGCACTGAAGCTTTCTTT.

This clonotype was found many times. Germline and junction disagree at one end, which may indicate a read error. This rearrangement joins TRBV5-1 to TRBJ2-5; the D is unclear. The germline V gene has CDR1 SGHRS and CDR2 YFSETQ. The CDR3 totals 11 residues. For the CDR3, the DNA is TGTGCCAGCAGTTTCCAAGAGACCCAGTACTTC. Protein sequence: CASSFQETQYF.

This clonotype has ten or more counts. This rearrangement joins TRBV28 to TRBJ1-4; possible D gene TRBD1, 6 bases. Germline lookup yields CDR1 MDHEN and CDR2 SYDVKM. The CDR3 contains 14 residues. Trimming pared 0 bases from V and 7 bases from J, leaving 9 bases between. CDR3 bases: TGTGCCAGCAGTTTATGGGCAGGGGTTGAAAAACTGTTTTTT. It encodes CASSLWAGVEKLFF.

The chain links TRBV6-4 to TRBJ2-5; no definite D call. The V end was cut by 7 bases, the J end by 4 bases, with 4 bases between. The CDR3 spans 10 residues. Germline V lookup: CDR1 MRHNA, CDR2 SNTAGT. The CDR3 bases are TGTGCCAGCACCGGAGAGACCCAGTACTTC. As protein: CASTGETQYF.

The chain has TRBV9 and TRBJ2-5, with D maybe TRBD1 (6 bases). CDR1 and CDR2 (germline): SGDLS, YYNGEE. V lost 0 bases to trimming and J lost 2 bases, with 14 bases between them. The CDR3 is 16 amino acids. CDR3 sequence (DNA): TGTGCCAGCAGCGTAGGTTTGGACAGAGTGCAAGAGACCCAGTACTTC. This sequence encodes CASSVGLDRVQETQYF.

The gene calls are TRBV7-2 and TRBJ2-7; TRBD2 might be the D (7 bases). V lost 1 base and J lost 2, with 15 bases in between. Per germline, CDR1 SGHTA and CDR2 FQGNSA. The CDR3 is made up of 16 amino acids. CDR3 region: CASSLDWGGTPYEQYF. The CDR3 DNA follows: TGTGCCAGCAGCTTAGATTGGGGGGGCACCCCCTACGAGCAGTACTTC. Variable domain in full (rest from reference TRBV7-2 and TRBJ2-7): GAGVSQSPSNKVTEKGKDVELRCDPISGHTALYWYRQSLGQGLEFLIYFQGNSAPDKSGLPSDRFSAERTGGSVSTLTIQRTQQEDSAVYLCASSLDWGGTPYEQYFGPGTRLTVT.

The V gene is TRBV6-5, the J gene TRBJ1-2; no clear D. The V gene's germline CDR1 is MNHEY and CDR2 SVGAGI. V was shortened by 8 bases and J by 8 bases, with 24 bases between the two germline ends. The CDR3 has 15 amino acids. CDR3 protein: CASLPSTRTLLGYTF. As DNA, the CDR3 is TGTGCCAGCCTTCCTTCTACGCGTACCCTGCTCGGCTACACCTTC.

Only a few counts were recorded for this clonotype. The rearrangement uses TRBV2 and TRBJ2-2; D remains ambiguous. V was shortened by 8 bases and J by 4 bases, with 14 bases between the two germline ends. Per germline, CDR1 SNHLY and CDR2 FYNNEI. The CDR3 extends over 14 amino acids. The CDR3 sequence is CASFRARGTGELFF. Written as DNA, the CDR3 is TGTGCCAGCTTCCGGGCACGCGGCACCGGGGAGCTGTTTTTT.